The clone carrying this T cell receptor beta chain was recorded at least ten times. Its antigen is undetermined. TCRdb redid the calling of the 5' RACE reads with MiXCR, one entry per CDR3 protein. Counted here are about 200,000 distinct CDR3 sequences, approximately 3.2% occurring once; the ten biggest clones make up less than 3.5%. These data originate in a study of T cells after yellow fever vaccination. Study background: SMART-Seq v4 Ultra Low Input served to prepare low-cell-number fractions. Study findings and constraints: Post-booster repertoires again held most primary-vaccination clones (about 96% CD4, roughly 88% CD8). Among all clonotypes, a small share was observed in both CD4 and CD8 compartments.

CDR3 length: 13 amino acids. With 2 bases removed from V and 6 bases from J, the gap between germline ends came to 7 bases. CDR1 and CDR2 (germline): SGHTA, FQGTGA. The V and J genes are TRBV7-3 and TRBJ2-2; D may be TRBD1 (6 bases). The sequence was collected from a man aged 18 to 35 who received the YFV17D yellow fever vaccine. This sample comprised CD4+ T cells sorted from PBMCs, obtained 10 days after the yellow fever booster vaccination. In DNA, the CDR3 is TGTGCCAGCAGCTTAGAGGGGGCCGGGGAGCTGTTTTTT. It translates to CASSLEGAGELFF.